This T cell receptor beta chain was recovered during a study of T cell responses to AZD1222 COVID-19 vaccine. Study observations and caveats: There were mostly white British donors and more females than males, and clonal diversity was possibly underestimated. The breadth and depth of Spike-specific TCRs increased once two AZD1222 doses had been given.

Sequencing was performed with immunoSEQ multiplex PCR; in TCRdb, only in-frame clones are kept and a portion is missing. The sample records over 130,000 clones, about 90% being singletons. Turning to this clone: The antigen remains undetermined.

V dropped 5 bases and J dropped 7 bases, with 17 bases sitting between them. CDR3 length equals 15 residues. Germline-derived CDR1 and CDR2 are KGHDR and SFDVKD. The V gene is TRBV24-1, the J gene TRBJ2-1; weak D call: TRBD2 (6 bases). The sequencing here drew on peripheral blood, taken 28 days after the second AZD1222 dose. This clonotype was obtained from an adult who received the AZD1222 COVID-19 vaccine. In nucleotides, the CDR3 is TGTGCCACCAGTGTCCCAAGCCGGGACTCTAATGAGCAGTTCTTC. Its translation: CATSVPSRDSNEQFF.